The present T cell receptor beta chain was sequenced within a study of T cells in tuberculosis. CDR1 and CDR2 from the germline V gene are SGHKS and YYEKEE (reference sequence). V was pared by 3 bases and J by 5 bases, with 7 bases of the junction left unmatched. The CDR3 is made up of 14 amino acids. Findings and caveats of the study: Shorter CDR3-alpha in active tuberculosis partly drove smaller distances. Active tuberculosis TCR-alpha repertoires lay closer to GMM-specific TCRs than IGRA-negative controls, suggesting clonal expansion.

In its sample, this clone was seen a few times. Its cognate antigen is unknown. Only in-frame clones appear in the TCRdb table, and some are missing; sequencing was by immunoSEQ multiplex PCR. This sample carries tens of thousands of clones, almost 90% of them seen once, and the ten largest clones take approximately 6.6%. The chain carries TRBV5-5 and TRBJ2-7, with TRBD1 identical over 8 bases. Specimen: PBMCs. The origin of this receptor is a donor aged 10-35 years with latent tuberculosis or without tuberculosis infection. The DNA for the CDR3 is TGTGCCAGCAGCTACAGGGGGACCGGGCACGAGCAGTACTTC. It codes for CASSYRGTGHEQYF.